What follows are 16 T cell receptor beta chains derived from one specimen sequenced in a study of T cell repertoires in cytomegalovirus infection. Their antigens are not known. TCRdb re-called the reads with MiXCR, one entry per CDR3 protein. The sample contains hundreds of thousands of distinct CDR3 sequences, more than 25% of which appear only once. This sample comprised cultured CD8+ T cells from PBMCs, obtained from culture after CMV antigen stimulation. These receptors all stem from a human donor in good health (CMV status not recorded). Some clones in this sample may be carry-over from other donors' samples.

The CDR3 DNA reads as TGCGCCAGCAGCCAGCTATCCGGGGAGCTGTTTTTT. It is translated as CASSQLSGELFF. The chain links TRBV4-3 to TRBJ2-2; D unclear. Trimming removed 3 bases from V and 6 bases from J, with 5 bases in between. Per germline, CDR1 LGHNA and CDR2 YSLEER. CDR3 length equals 12 residues.

This clonotype was detected once. The rearrangement joins TRBV9 to TRBJ2-5; 7 bases align to TRBD1. The CDR3 totals 13 residues. V gave up 5 bases and J gave up 3 bases; unmatched junction bases: 4. The V gene's germline CDR1 is SGDLS and CDR2 YYNGEE. The CDR3: CASRKTGEETQYF. Written as DNA, the CDR3 is TGTGCCAGCAGAAAAACAGGGGAAGAGACCCAGTACTTC. Using reference TRBV9 and TRBJ2-5 for the parts outside the CDR3, the full variable domain is DSGVTQTPKHLITATGQRVTLRCSPRSGDLSVYWYQQSLDQGLQFLIQYYNGEERAKGNILERFSAQQFPDLHSELNLSSLELGDSALYFCASRKTGEETQYFGPGTRLLVL.

This clonotype was counted a few times. This chain connects TRBV4-1 to TRBJ1-1, with 10 bases aligning to TRBD1. V shed 3 bases, J shed 4 bases, and the junction held 5 bases outside the gene matches. The CDR3 extends over 15 amino acids. CDR1 MGHRA and CDR2 YSYEKL come from the germline V gene. CDR3 protein: CASSHQDRGGTEAFF. The CDR3 bases are TGCGCCAGCAGCCATCAGGACAGGGGGGGCACTGAAGCTTTCTTT.

The J gene is TRBJ2-3, the V gene TRBV11-3, with no clear D. CDR3 length: 14 amino acids. Germline V gene sequence: CDR1 SGHNT, CDR2 YENEEA. Trimming shortened V by 5 bases and J by 0 bases, and 9 bases separated the two germline ends. Here the CDR3 DNA reads TGTGCCAGCAGCCCGTCGGAAAGCACAGATACGCAGTATTTT. This translates into CASSPSESTDTQYF.

This clonotype was found a few times. The chain links TRBV7-9 to TRBJ2-2, with D possibly matching TRBD1 (7 bases). Germline loops: CDR1 SEHNR, CDR2 FQNEAQ (reference sequence). The V end was cut by 10 bases, the J end by 7 bases, with 25 bases between. The CDR3 is 16 residues long. The CDR3, as DNA: TGTGCCATCGCTCGGAGGACGAGACAGGGAGGCGGGGAGCTGTTTTTT. This encodes CAIARRTRQGGGELFF.

The chain employs TRBV27 and TRBJ1-2, with 7 bases identical to TRBD1. Germline V lookup: CDR1 MNHEY, CDR2 SMNVEV (reference sequence). CDR3 length: 13 amino acids. V lost 6 bases, J lost 6 bases, and 7 bases stayed unmatched. CDR3 DNA: TGTGCCAGCAGATCCGGACAGGTTGATGGCTACACCTTC. This translates into CASRSGQVDGYTF.

This clonotype turned up a few times. The chain combines TRBV6-5 with TRBJ2-5; D call uncertain. The CDR3 consists of 15 residues. The V and J ends lost 0 bases and 1 base respectively, with 9 bases between them. Germline CDR1 MNHEY, CDR2 SVGAGI. CDR3: CASSYSISFQETQYF. In nucleotides, the CDR3 is TGTGCCAGCAGTTACTCGATTAGTTTCCAAGAGACCCAGTACTTC.

The chain carries TRBV15 and TRBJ2-3, with 10 nucleotides matching TRBD2. Per the germline V gene, CDR1 is LNHNV and CDR2 is YYDKDF (reference sequence). CDR3 length: 16 amino acids. V was clipped by 0 bases and J by 3 bases; unmatched bases: 3. The CDR3 nucleotides read TGTGCCACCAGCAGAGATCTAGCGGGGGTGACAGATACGCAGTATTTT. It codes for CATSRDLAGVTDTQYF.

The CDR3 nucleotides are TGTGCCAGCAGTTTCTACCTAGACTGGACTAGCGGGGGGGGTGACACCGGGGAGCTGTTTTTT. Translated, it gives CASSFYLDWTSGGGDTGELFF. The chain employs TRBV6-1 and TRBJ2-2, with 15 bases matching TRBD2. Trimming removed 5 bases from V and 3 bases from J; junction bases left unmatched: 16. Germline CDR1 reads MNHNS; CDR2 reads SASEGT. CDR3 size: 21 residues.

The chain recombines TRBV27 with TRBJ1-2; D is uncertain. The V end was cut by 6 bases, the J end by 4 bases, with 9 bases between. The CDR3 is made up of 12 amino acids. Germline CDR1 and CDR2: MNHEY and SMNVEV (reference sequence). CDR3 nucleotides: TGTGCCAGCAGCAATTTCTCCTATGGCTACACCTTC. The encoded protein is CASSNFSYGYTF.

This clonotype has more than one count but fewer than ten. The chain joins TRBV11-3 to TRBJ2-3; tentative D call: TRBD2 (6 bases). V was pared by 1 base and J by 2 bases, with 10 bases between. Germline V gives CDR1 SGHNT, CDR2 YENEEA. The CDR3 contains 15 residues. For the CDR3, the DNA is TGTGCCAGCAGCTTAGGCGGGGATTACACAGATACGCAGTATTTT. Its translation: CASSLGGDYTDTQYF.

CDR3 region: CASRPGQGSGTEAFF. CDR3 in DNA: TGTGCCAGCAGACCGGGACAGGGAAGCGGCACTGAAGCTTTCTTT. The gene calls are TRBV6-2 or TRBV6-3 and TRBJ1-1, with 9 bases that match TRBD1. With V trimmed by 6 bases and J by 4 bases, 9 bases remained unmatched. The CDR3 extends over 15 amino acids. Per the germline V gene, CDR1 is MNHEY and CDR2 is SVGEGT.

The chain couples TRBV9 to TRBJ1-1, with a tentative D call TRBD1 (5 bases). Germline CDR1 is SGDLS and CDR2 is YYNGEE. Trimming took 0 bases from V and 5 from J, leaving 8 bases between them. CDR3 length: 13 amino acids. CDR3 loop: CASSVDQGTEAFF. The CDR3 DNA follows: TGTGCCAGCAGCGTAGACCAGGGAACTGAAGCTTTCTTT.

This clonotype occurred many times. The V gene is TRBV7-2, the J gene TRBJ2-7; the D is unclear. V lost 6 bases to trimming and J lost 3 bases, with 9 bases between them. The CDR3 covers 12 residues. Germline loops: CDR1 SGHTA, CDR2 FQGNSA. CDR3 in DNA: TGTGCCAGCAGAGGACCCGGCTACGAGCAGTACTTC. Amino acids: CASRGPGYEQYF. Based on the CDR3 plus reference TRBV7-2 and TRBJ2-7, the full variable domain is GAGVSQSPSNKVTEKGKDVELRCDPISGHTALYWYRQSLGQGLEFLIYFQGNSAPDKSGLPSDRFSAERTGGSVSTLTIQRTQQEDSAVYLCASRGPGYEQYFGPGTRLTVT.

This clonotype was recorded a few times. J is TRBJ2-5 and V is TRBV7-8, with TRBD1 matching 7 bases. Germline V gives CDR1 SGHVS, CDR2 FQNEAQ. The V and J ends lost 6 bases and 3 bases, in that order; junction bases with no gene match: 13. CDR3 length: 16 residues. CDR3 protein: CASSFYPPGTEETQYF. CDR3 in DNA: TGTGCCAGCAGTTTCTACCCTCCCGGGACAGAAGAGACCCAGTACTTC.

V and J are TRBV10-3 and TRBJ1-2, with D hard to call. This CDR3 has 14 amino acids. Germline lookup yields CDR1 ENHRY and CDR2 SYGVKD. The V and J ends lost 2 bases and 2 bases respectively, with 9 bases between them. DNA of the CDR3: TGTGCCATCAGTGAGGCACGCGGGAACTATGGCTACACCTTC. Amino acid sequence: CAISEARGNYGYTF.